Listed here is a single T cell receptor beta chain. Its specificity is unknown. Deletions cut 5 bases from V and 1 base from J, with 21 bases between. Germline V gene lookup returns CDR1 SGHTA and CDR2 FQGNSA. This CDR3 has 17 amino acids. This entry comes from a study of a mutant IDH1 vaccine in newly diagnosed glioma. Study background: Onset of vaccination occurred 4-6 weeks following radiotherapy alone, or with temozolomide cycles. It was radiotherapy, temozolomide, or both that patients received previously, with most receiving both.

Clones were sequenced by immunoSEQ multiplex PCR, and TCRdb holds only the in-frame ones, with some missing. Of about 84,000 clones detected, approximately 80% appear once; the ten largest clones hold under 6.5%. Time point reported: week 47, end of study. Each dose of the vaccine consisted of 300 ug of mutant IDH1 20-mer peptide, with topical imiquimod. Tumors from donors were new WHO grade 3 or 4 IDH1-mutant astrocytomas with ATRX loss. Sample: PBMCs, taken from a glioma patient whose treatment included an IDH1 peptide vaccine. V and J are TRBV7-2 and TRBJ2-7; a weak D match, TRBD2 (9 bases). This TCR derives from a man aged 40-50 years with glioma. CDR3 sequence (DNA): TGTGCCAGCAGCCCGGCTAGCGGGACAGGACTATCCTACGAGCAGTACTTC. It translates to CASSPASGTGLSYEQYF.